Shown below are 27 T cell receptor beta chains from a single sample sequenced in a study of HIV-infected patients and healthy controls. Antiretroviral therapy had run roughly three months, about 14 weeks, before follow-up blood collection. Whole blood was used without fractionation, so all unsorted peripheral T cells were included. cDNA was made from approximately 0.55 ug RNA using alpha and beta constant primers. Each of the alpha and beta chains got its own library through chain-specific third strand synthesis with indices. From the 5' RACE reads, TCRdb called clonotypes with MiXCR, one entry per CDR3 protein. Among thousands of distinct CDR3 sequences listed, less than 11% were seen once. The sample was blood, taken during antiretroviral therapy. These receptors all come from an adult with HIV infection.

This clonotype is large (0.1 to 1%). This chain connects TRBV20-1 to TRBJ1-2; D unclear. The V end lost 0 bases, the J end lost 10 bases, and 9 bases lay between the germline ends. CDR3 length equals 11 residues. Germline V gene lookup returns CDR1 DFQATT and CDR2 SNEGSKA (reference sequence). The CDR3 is CSARDPGHYTF. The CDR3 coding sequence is TGCAGTGCTAGAGATCCTGGCCACTACACCTTC.

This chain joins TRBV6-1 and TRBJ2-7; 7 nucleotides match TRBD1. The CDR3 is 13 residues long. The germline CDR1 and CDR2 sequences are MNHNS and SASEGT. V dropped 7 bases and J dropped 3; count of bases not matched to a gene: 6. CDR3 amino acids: CASTLDRIYEQYF. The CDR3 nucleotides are TGTGCCAGCACCCTGGACAGGATCTACGAGCAGTACTTC.

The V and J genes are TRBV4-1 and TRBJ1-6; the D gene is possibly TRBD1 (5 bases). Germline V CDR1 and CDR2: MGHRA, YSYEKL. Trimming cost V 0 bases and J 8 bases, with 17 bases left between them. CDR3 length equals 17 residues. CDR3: CASSQEVGLRGDSPLHF. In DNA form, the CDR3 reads TGCGCCAGCAGCCAAGAGGTGGGCCTAAGGGGAGATTCACCCCTCCACTTT.

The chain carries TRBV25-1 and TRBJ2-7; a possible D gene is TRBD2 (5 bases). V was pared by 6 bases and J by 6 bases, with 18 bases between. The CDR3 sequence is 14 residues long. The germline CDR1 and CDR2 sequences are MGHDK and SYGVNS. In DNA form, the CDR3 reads TGTGCCAGCAGACAGATCGGGGTGGCCCGCGAGCAGTACTTC. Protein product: CASRQIGVAREQYF.

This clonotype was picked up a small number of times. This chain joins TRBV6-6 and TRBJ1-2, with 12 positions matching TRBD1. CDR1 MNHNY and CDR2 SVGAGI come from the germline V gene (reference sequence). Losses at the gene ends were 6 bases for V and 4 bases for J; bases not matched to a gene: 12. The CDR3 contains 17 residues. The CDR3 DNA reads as TGTGCCAGCAGCTTACCGGGACAGGGGGCGCTTAGCTATGGCTACACCTTC. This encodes CASSLPGQGALSYGYTF.

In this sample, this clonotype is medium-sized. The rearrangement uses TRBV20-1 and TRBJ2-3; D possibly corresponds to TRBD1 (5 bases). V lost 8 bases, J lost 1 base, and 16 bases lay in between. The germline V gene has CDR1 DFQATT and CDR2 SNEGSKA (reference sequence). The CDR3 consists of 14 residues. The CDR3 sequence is CSLLIQAGTDTQYF. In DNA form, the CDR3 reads TGCAGTCTCCTGATACAGGCGGGCACAGATACGCAGTATTTT.

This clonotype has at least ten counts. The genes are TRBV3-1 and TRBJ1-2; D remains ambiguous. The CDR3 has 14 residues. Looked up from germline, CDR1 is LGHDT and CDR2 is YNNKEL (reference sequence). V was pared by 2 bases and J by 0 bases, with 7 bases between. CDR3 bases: TGTGCCAGCAGCCAAAGAGGAGCTAACTATGGCTACACCTTC. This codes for CASSQRGANYGYTF.

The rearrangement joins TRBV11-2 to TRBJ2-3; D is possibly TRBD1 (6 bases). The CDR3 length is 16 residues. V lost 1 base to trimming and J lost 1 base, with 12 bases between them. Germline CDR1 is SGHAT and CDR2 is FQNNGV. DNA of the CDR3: TGTGCCAGCAGCTTAGGCAGGGGCGACGGCACAGATACGCAGTATTTT. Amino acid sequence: CASSLGRGDGTDTQYF. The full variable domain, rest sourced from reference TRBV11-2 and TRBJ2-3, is EAGVAQSPRYKIIEKRQSVAFWCNPISGHATLYWYQQILGQGPKLLIQFQNNGVVDDSQLPKDRFSAERLKGVDSTLKIQPAKLEDSAVYLCASSLGRGDGTDTQYFGPGTRLTVL.

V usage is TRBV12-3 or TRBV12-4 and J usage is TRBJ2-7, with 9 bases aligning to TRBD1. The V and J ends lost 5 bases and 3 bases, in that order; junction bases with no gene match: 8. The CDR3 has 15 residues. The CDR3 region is CASSVVGQGYYEQYF. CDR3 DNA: TGTGCCAGCAGTGTAGTGGGACAGGGATACTACGAGCAGTACTTC.

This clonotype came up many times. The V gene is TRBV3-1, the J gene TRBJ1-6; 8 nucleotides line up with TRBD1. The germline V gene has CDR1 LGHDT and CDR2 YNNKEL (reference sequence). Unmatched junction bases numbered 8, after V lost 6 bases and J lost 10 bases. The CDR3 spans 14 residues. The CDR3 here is CASSTRQGPSPLHF. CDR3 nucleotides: TGTGCCAGCAGTACTAGACAGGGGCCATCACCCCTCCACTTT.

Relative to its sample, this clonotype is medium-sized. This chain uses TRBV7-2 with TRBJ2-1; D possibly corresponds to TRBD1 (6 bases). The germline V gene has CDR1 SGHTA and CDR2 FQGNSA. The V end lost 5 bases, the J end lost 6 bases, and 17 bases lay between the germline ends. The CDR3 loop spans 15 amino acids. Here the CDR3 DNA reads TGTGCCAGCAGCCCCCAATGGACAGTCCTCAATGAGCAGTTCTTC. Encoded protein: CASSPQWTVLNEQFF.

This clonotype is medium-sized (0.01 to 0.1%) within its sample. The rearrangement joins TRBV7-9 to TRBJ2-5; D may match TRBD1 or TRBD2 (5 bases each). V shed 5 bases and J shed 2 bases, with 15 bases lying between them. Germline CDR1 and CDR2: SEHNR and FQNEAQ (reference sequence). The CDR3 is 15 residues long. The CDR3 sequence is CASSQMGRNQETQYF. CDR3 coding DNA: TGTGCCAGCAGCCAGATGGGACGGAATCAAGAGACCCAGTACTTC.

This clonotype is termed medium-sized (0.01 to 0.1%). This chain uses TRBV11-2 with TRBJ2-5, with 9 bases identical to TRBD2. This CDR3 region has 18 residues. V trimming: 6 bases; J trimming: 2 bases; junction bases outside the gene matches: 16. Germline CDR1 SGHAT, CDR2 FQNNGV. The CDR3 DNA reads TGTGCCAGCAGAGGGATCCGGGGTCGAGCGGGGGGTCAAGAGACCCAGTACTTC. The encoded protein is CASRGIRGRAGGQETQYF. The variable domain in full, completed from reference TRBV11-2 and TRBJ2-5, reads EAGVAQSPRYKIIEKRQSVAFWCNPISGHATLYWYQQILGQGPKLLIQFQNNGVVDDSQLPKDRFSAERLKGVDSTLKIQPAKLEDSAVYLCASRGIRGRAGGQETQYFGPGTRLLVL.

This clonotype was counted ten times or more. In DNA, the CDR3 is TGTGCCAGCAGCTTTAGGCCCTCAATCTATAATTCACCCCTCCACTTT. It yields the protein CASSFRPSIYNSPLHF. The chain joins TRBV13 to TRBJ1-6; D not resolved. The CDR3 sequence is 16 residues long. Trimming removed 3 bases from V and 3 bases from J, with 12 bases in between. Germline CDR1 PRHDT, CDR2 FYEKMQ (reference sequence).

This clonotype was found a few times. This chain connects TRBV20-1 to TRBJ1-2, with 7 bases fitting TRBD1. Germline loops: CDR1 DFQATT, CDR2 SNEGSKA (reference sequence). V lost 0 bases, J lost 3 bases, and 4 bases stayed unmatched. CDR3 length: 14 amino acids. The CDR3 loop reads CSAREGQWDYGYTF. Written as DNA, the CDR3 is TGCAGTGCTAGAGAGGGACAGTGGGACTATGGCTACACCTTC.

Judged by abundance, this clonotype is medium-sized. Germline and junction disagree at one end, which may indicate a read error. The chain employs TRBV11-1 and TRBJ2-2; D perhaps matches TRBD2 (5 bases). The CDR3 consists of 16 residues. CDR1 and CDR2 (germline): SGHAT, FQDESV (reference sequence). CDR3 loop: CASSPLGTSNAGELFF. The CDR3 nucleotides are TGTGCCAGCAGCCCACTAGGCACGTCGAACGCCGGGGAGCTGTTTTTT.

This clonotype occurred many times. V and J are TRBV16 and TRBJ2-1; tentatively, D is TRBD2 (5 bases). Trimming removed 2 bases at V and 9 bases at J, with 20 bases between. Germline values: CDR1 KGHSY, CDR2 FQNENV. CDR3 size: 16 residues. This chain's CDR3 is CASSQPDAGYLGEQFF. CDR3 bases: TGTGCCAGCAGCCAACCCGACGCGGGCTACCTGGGTGAGCAGTTCTTC. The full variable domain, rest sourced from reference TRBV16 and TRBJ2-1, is GEEVAQTPKHLVRGEGQKAKLYCAPIKGHSYVFWYQQVLKNEFKFLISFQNENVFDETGMPKERFSAKCLPNSPCSLEIQATKLEDSAVYFCASSQPDAGYLGEQFFGPGTRLTVL.

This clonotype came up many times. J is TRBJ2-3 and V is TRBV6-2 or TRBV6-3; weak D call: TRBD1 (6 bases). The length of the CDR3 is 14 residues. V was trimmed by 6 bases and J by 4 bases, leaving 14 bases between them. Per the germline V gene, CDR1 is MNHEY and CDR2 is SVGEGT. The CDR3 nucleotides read TGTGCCAGCAGCTTACAGGGAAGCGCAGATACGCAGTATTTT. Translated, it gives CASSLQGSADTQYF.

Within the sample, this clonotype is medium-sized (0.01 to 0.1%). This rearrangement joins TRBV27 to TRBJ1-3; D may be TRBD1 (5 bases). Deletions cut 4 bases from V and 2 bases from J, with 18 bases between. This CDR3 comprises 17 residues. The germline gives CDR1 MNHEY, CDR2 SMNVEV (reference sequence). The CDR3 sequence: CASSSHAGLVAGNTIYF. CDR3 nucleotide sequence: TGTGCCAGCAGTTCCCATGCAGGGTTAGTTGCTGGAAACACCATATATTTT.

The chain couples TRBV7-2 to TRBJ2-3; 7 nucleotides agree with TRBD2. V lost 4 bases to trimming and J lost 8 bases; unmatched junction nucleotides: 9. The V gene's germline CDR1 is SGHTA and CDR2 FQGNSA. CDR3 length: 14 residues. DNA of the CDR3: TGTGCCAGCAGCTCAATAGCGGGCCGGAGTACGCAGTATTTT. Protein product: CASSSIAGRSTQYF.

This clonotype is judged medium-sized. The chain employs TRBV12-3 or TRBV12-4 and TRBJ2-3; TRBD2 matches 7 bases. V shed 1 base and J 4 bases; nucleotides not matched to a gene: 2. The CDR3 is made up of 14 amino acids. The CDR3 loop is CASSLGGGADTQYF. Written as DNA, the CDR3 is TGTGCCAGCAGTTTAGGCGGGGGTGCAGATACGCAGTATTTT.

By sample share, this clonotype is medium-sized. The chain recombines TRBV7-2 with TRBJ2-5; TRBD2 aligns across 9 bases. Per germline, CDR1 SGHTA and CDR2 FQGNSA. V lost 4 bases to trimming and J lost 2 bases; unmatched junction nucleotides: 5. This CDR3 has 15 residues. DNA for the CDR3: TGTGCCAGCAGCTCTCAGCGGGGGGTACAAGAGACCCAGTACTTC. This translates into CASSSQRGVQETQYF.

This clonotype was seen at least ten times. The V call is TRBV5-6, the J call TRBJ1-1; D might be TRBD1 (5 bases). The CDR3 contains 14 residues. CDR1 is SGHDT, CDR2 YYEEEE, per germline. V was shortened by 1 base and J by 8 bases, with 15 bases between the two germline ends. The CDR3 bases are TGTGCCAGCAGCTTGACACAGGCAAACCGCGAAGCTTTCTTT. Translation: CASSLTQANREAFF. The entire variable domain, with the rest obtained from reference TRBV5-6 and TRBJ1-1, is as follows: DAGVTQSPTHLIKTRGQQVTLRCSPKSGHDTVSWYQQALGQGPQFIFQYYEEEERQRGNFPDRFSGHQFPNYSSELNVNALLLGDSALYLCASSLTQANREAFFGQGTRLTVV.

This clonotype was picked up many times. CDR3 nucleotide sequence: TGCGCCAGCACCCAGAGTACCCGCTCCTACAATGAGCAGTTCTTC. This translates into CASTQSTRSYNEQFF. V and J are TRBV5-1 and TRBJ2-1, with D uncertain. Between the trimmed V and J ends, which lost 6 bases and 0 bases, there was a span of 13 bases. CDR1 and CDR2 from the germline V gene are SGHRS and YFSETQ. This CDR3 is 15 amino acids long.

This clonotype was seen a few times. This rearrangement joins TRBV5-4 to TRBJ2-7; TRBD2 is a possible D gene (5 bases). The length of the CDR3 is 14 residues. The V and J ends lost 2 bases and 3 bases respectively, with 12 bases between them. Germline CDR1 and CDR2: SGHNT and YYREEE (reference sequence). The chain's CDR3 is CASSFGTGNYEQYF. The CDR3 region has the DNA TGTGCCAGCAGCTTTGGTACCGGGAACTACGAGCAGTACTTC. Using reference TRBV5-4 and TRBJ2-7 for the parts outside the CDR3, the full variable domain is ETGVTQSPTHLIKTRGQQVTLRCSSQSGHNTVSWYQQALGQGPQFIFQYYREEENGRGNFPPRFSGLQFPNYSSELNVNALELDDSALYLCASSFGTGNYEQYFGPGTRLTVT.

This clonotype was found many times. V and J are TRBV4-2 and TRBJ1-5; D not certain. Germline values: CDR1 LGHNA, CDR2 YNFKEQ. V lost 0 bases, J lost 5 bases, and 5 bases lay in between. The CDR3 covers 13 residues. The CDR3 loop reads CASSQDRYQPQHF. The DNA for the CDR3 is TGTGCCAGCAGCCAAGATCGATATCAGCCCCAGCATTTT.

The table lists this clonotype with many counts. This CDR3 is CASSGRTGVGQPQHF. The CDR3 region has the DNA TGTGCCAGCAGTGGCCGGACAGGGGTAGGACAGCCCCAGCATTTT. V usage is TRBV6-5 and J usage is TRBJ1-5; 9 bases align to TRBD1. Germline V gives CDR1 MNHEY, CDR2 SVGAGI. This CDR3 region has 15 residues. The trim removed 5 bases at V and 7 bases at J, leaving 9 bases unmatched.